Sequencing of this TCR beta chain was carried out in a study of cytomegalovirus exposure and HLA in healthy donors. Study-wide results and limits: A few CMV-associated chains were confirmed in vitro to be specific for CMV antigens. While the bulk of TCR sequences proved rare, some public TCRs turned up in many donors. The listing of 150 to 200 TCR beta chains classed them as cytomegalovirus-associated.

CDR1 and CDR2 (germline): LNHDA, SQIVND (reference sequence). This CDR3 region has 14 residues. Trimming took 4 bases from V and 2 from J; bases not matched to a gene: 5. The donors were part of the validation cohort of 120 subjects. That cohort was separate from the first cohort, which comprised 550 to 750 subjects. To note about this clone: Its antigen remains unknown.

Sequenced by immunoSEQ multiplex PCR; TCRdb stores in-frame clones only, minus some. Here the sample spans over 200,000 clones, 80% to 90% being singletons. Sample: PBMCs. The chain links TRBV19 to TRBJ2-7; 7 bases map to TRBD1. The clonotype originates from a woman younger than 30 in good health and CMV-seronegative. Here the CDR3 DNA reads TGTGCCAGTAGTACCCGGGACAGACCCTACGAGCAGTACTTC. Residues: CASSTRDRPYEQYF.